The rows below give T cell receptor beta chains drawn from one sample of a study of Ad26.COV2.S vaccination and SARS-CoV-2 variants. Only in-frame clones appear in the TCRdb table, and some are missing; sequencing was by immunoSEQ multiplex PCR. The table lists about 480,000 clones, 87% of them singletons. The sequencing used peripheral blood, collected in a trial of Ad26.COV2.S vaccine versus placebo. The origin of the receptors is a person between 18 and 65 years old who received the Ad26.COV2.S COVID-19 vaccine or a placebo. CDR3s leave out the opening cysteine and the closing phenylalanine or tryptophan. Each record gives: CDR3 protein, CDR3 length, V gene.

CDR3: AIGGITDTQY
length: 10
V: TRBV10-3

CDR3: ASSPRQGLSDTEAF
length: 14
V: TRBV28

CDR3: ASTRSSTGELF
length: 11
V: TRBV19

CDR3: ASSQRDSNQPQH
length: 12
V: TRBV16

CDR3: ASSNRDRGGELF
length: 12
V: TRBV5-1

CDR3: ATKLGDRDYNEQF
length: 13
V: TRBV28

CDR3: ASSRAGGTEAF
length: 11
V: TRBV28

CDR3: ASSNHRGLLANYGYT
length: 15
V: TRBV19

CDR3: ASTGALGGNTEAF
length: 13
V: TRBV5-1

CDR3: ASRQGLSGYT
length: 10
V: TRBV2

CDR3: ASSQTAGTVTDTQY
length: 14
V: TRBV4-3

CDR3: SVELGYGYT
length: 9
V: TRBV29-1

CDR3: ASSQGQGYGYT
length: 11
V: TRBV7-2

CDR3: ASSVGLASDTQY
length: 12
V: TRBV9

CDR3: AISISGSDTQY
length: 11
V: TRBV10-3

CDR3: ASSLQPTSGRAIRGETQY
length: 18
V: TRBV5-1

CDR3: ASSRWTSNNEQF
length: 12
V: TRBV2

CDR3: ASRLGQGVANYGYT
length: 14
V: TRBV5-4

CDR3: ASSSSSGNEQF
length: 11
V: TRBV11-3